The rows below give T cell receptor beta chains drawn from one sample of a study of T cells expressing NK-cell markers. No DNA is given; TCRdb re-called the 5' RACE reads and lists each CDR3 protein once. The listing contains almost 450,000 distinct CDR3 sequences. Sequences were obtained from blood T cells: a sorted CD56 or NKG2C T cell subset, CD4+ or CD8+ T cells, or bulk PBMC T cells (not recorded which). These receptors were obtained from a woman between 18 and 75 years old in good health. Both conserved end residues are part of each CDR3.

TRBV29-1	TRBJ2-3	CSVEDRHRTDTQYF
TRBV6-1	TRBJ1-5	CASSEVGQGAQPQHF
TRBV20-1	TRBJ2-2	CSAGDRVMVGELFF
TRBV7-2	TRBJ2-3	CASSFSRSDTQYF
TRBV6-2/TRBV6-3	TRBJ2-7	CASKVAGTSSYEQYF
TRBV29-1	TRBJ2-7	CSVELLDYEQYF
TRBV20-1	TRBJ1-1	CSAKENTEAFF
TRBV9	TRBJ2-5	CASSGLGQETQYF
TRBV12-3/TRBV12-4	TRBJ2-3	CASSFPSGSPPDTQYF
TRBV28	TRBJ2-7	CASSLAGKGSLSEQYF
TRBV7-6	TRBJ2-2	CASSRGSGVPGELFF
TRBV5-5	TRBJ2-6	CASSTADRGGANVLTF
TRBV6-1	TRBJ2-7	CASSPSDDPSYEQYF
TRBV29-1	TRBJ2-1	CSVEGTSGRARNEQFF
TRBV20-1	TRBJ2-7	CSASEVGKNYEQYF
TRBV3-1	TRBJ2-7	CASSQESPPRDEQYF
TRBV5-1	TRBJ2-5	CASSPLAEFQETQYF
TRBV7-2	TRBJ1-1	CASRAWDTEAFF
TRBV29-1	TRBJ2-7	CSAQLAAQGTEYF
TRBV29-1	TRBJ2-1	CSVEGGSGRASNEQFF
TRBV5-1	TRBJ1-1	CASSVSWAGNTEAFF
TRBV12-3/TRBV12-4	TRBJ2-5	CASRFSVGTQYF
TRBV3-1	TRBJ1-1	CASSRPDREVEAFF
TRBV27	TRBJ2-5	CASHPAGALETQYF
TRBV20-1	TRBJ2-1	CSAREGGEGGNEQFF
TRBV5-1	TRBJ1-6	CASSRDNSPLHF
TRBV7-2	TRBJ2-1	CASSQTSGSLGNEQFF
TRBV7-8	TRBJ1-1	CASSLTTGTGGEAFF
TRBV3-1	TRBJ2-3	CASSQGLAVKGDTQYF
TRBV5-4	TRBJ2-1	CASSFPLGTGSNEQFF
TRBV7-6	TRBJ2-3	CASSDFPAPSTDTQYF
TRBV20-1	TRBJ2-1	CSASLDRVSQFF
TRBV12-3/TRBV12-4	TRBJ2-3	CASSSAVSGPRVDTQYF
TRBV20-1	TRBJ2-5	CSALRQGETQYF
TRBV7-3	TRBJ2-3	CASSLQGQALSDTQYF
TRBV5-4	TRBJ2-2	CASSRDRPASGTGELFF
TRBV20-1	TRBJ2-3	CSARDRLAGVTDTQYF
TRBV29-1	TRBJ2-4	CSVHDGQPNIQYF
TRBV18	TRBJ2-1	CASSLTGTGRSNEQFF
TRBV5-4	TRBJ2-1	CASTQESYEQFF
TRBV5-1	TRBJ2-5	CASSIRTGEETQYF
TRBV12-3/TRBV12-4	TRBJ2-3	CASSWLAGGLDTQYF
TRBV5-6	TRBJ1-5	CASSSLSRPGSNQPQHF
TRBV6-1	TRBJ2-1	CASARAGAVHNEQFF
TRBV12-3/TRBV12-4	TRBJ2-1	CASRPGTPSYNEQFF
TRBV3-1	TRBJ2-1	CASSQEGPGENEQFF
TRBV29-1	TRBJ1-1	CSGGQGGSTEAFF
TRBV10-3	TRBJ2-3	CAISESGAADTQYF
TRBV5-1	TRBJ2-1	CASSLGGRYYNEQFF
TRBV4-2	TRBJ2-5	CASSQDNGGIPETQYF
TRBV5-1	TRBJ2-2	CASSPREALTGELFF
TRBV25-1	TRBJ2-5	CASSDSQGWETQYF
TRBV7-9	TRBJ2-2	CASSGGKNTGELFF